This T cell receptor beta chain was observed in a study of T cell clonality in common variable immunodeficiency. This clone was detected many times. The read falls 3 residues short of the CDR3 end, and the missing part is taken from the germline J gene. The method was immunoSEQ multiplex PCR; TCRdb's version includes in-frame clones alone and lacks a portion of them. The sample includes 55,000 or so clones, none of them occurring once. From germline, CDR1 is MNHNS and CDR2 SASEGT. This CDR3 region has 13 residues. V shed 4 bases and J shed 1 base, with 7 bases lying between them. V and J are TRBV6-1 and TRBJ1-1; D unclear. The sequenced material came from peripheral blood mononuclear cells. This TCR derives from a person between 18 and 75 years old in good health. The part of the CDR3 DNA that was read is TGTGCCAGCAGTGTTGAGCCGAACACTGAA. The encoded protein is CASSVEPNTE. The whole CDR3 protein is CASSVEPNTEAFF.